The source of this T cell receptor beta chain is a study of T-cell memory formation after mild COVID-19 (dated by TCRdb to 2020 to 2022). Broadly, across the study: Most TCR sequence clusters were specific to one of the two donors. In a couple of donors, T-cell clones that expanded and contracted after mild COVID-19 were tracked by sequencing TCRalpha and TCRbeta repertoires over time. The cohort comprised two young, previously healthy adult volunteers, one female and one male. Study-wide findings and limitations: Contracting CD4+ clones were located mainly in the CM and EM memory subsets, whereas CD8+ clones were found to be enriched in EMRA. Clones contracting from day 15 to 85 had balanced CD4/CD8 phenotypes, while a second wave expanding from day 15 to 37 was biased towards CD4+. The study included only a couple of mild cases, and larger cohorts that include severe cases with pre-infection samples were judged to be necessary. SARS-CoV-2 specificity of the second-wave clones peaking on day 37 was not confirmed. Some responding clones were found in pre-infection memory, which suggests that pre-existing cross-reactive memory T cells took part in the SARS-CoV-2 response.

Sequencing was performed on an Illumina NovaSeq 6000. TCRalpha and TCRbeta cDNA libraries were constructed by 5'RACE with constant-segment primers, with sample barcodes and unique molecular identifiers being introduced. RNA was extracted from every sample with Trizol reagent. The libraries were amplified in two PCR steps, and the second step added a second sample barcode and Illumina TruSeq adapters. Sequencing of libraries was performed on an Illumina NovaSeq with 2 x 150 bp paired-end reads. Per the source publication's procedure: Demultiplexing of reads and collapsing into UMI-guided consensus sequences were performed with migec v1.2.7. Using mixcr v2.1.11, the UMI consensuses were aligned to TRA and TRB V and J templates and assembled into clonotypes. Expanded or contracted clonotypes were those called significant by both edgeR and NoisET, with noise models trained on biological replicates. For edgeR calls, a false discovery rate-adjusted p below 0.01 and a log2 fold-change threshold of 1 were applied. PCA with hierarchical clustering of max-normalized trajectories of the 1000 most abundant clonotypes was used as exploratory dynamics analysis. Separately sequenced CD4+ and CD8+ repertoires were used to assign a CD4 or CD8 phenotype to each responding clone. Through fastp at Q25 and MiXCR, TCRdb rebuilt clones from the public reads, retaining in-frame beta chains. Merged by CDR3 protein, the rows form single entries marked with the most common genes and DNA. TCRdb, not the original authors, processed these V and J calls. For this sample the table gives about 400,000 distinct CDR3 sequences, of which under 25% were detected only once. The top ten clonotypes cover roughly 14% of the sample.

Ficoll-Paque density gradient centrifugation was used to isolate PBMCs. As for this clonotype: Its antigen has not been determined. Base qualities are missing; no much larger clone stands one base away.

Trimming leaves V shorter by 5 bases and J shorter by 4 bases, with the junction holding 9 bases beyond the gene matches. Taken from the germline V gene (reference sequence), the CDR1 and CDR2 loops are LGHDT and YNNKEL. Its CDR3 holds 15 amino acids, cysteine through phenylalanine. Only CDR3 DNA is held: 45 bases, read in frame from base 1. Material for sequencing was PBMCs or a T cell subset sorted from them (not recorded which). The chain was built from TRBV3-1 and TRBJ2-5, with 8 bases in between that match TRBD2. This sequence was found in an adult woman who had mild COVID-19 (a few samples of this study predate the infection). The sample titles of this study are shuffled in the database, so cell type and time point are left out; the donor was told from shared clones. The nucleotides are TGTGCCAGCAGCGCCGCCGGGACTAGAGCAGAGACCCAGTACTTC. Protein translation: CASSAAGTRAETQYF.